Listed below are T cell receptor beta chains from one sample, sequenced in a study of T cell repertoires in cytomegalovirus infection. TCRdb independently ran MiXCR on the reads; one entry per CDR3 protein. In the table there are 250,000 to 300,000 distinct CDR3 sequences, roughly 13% of which are singletons. Sequencing input: PBMCs. The receptors stem from a human donor in good health (CMV status not recorded). Some clones in this sample may be carry-over from other donors' samples. CDR3s include the opening cysteine and the closing phenylalanine or tryptophan. A D gene is named only where the DNA matches it firmly. Part of the rows lack a size; the others show once, few, many or a class for expanded clones.

V gene,clone size,J gene,D gene,CDR3 protein,CDR3 DNA
TRBV6-4,few,TRBJ2-1,NA,CASSDLGLSDEQFF,TGTGCCAGCAGTGACTTGGGACTTTCGGATGAGCAGTTCTTC
TRBV28,NA,TRBJ1-5,NA,CASSTPRWGADQPQHF,TGTGCCAGCAGTACCCCACGTTGGGGGGCGGATCAGCCCCAGCATTTT
TRBV29-1,NA,TRBJ2-7,TRBD1,CSVGAGGLYEQYF,TGCAGCGTTGGCGCAGGGGGATTGTACGAGCAGTACTTC
TRBV2,NA,TRBJ1-1,NA,CASLSHPEAFF,TGTGCCAGCCTAAGTCATCCTGAAGCTTTCTTT
TRBV7-8,many,TRBJ1-1,TRBD1,CASSLSGGSINTEAFF,TGTGCCAGCAGCTTATCAGGGGGCAGTATTAACACTGAAGCTTTCTTT
TRBV6-5,many,TRBJ1-6,NA,CASSYSKFGRANSPLHF,TGTGCCAGCAGTTACTCGAAGTTTGGCAGGGCCAATTCACCCCTCCACTTT
TRBV28,many,TRBJ1-5,TRBD1,CASSDRAKQPQHF,TGTGCCAGCAGTGACAGGGCGAAACAGCCCCAGCATTTT
TRBV14,NA,TRBJ2-1,TRBD1,CASSRIGQGEVNEQFF,TGTGCCAGCAGCCGTATTGGACAGGGGGAAGTCAATGAGCAGTTCTTC
TRBV14,few,TRBJ2-7,NA,CASAWDGFPYEQYF,TGTGCCAGCGCCTGGGACGGGTTTCCCTACGAGCAGTACTTC
TRBV6-5,NA,TRBJ1-1,TRBD1,CASSRGQGETEAFF,TGTGCCAGCAGCCGGGGACAGGGGGAAACTGAAGCTTTCTTT
TRBV6-2/TRBV6-3,NA,TRBJ2-2,NA,CASSYRSNTGELFF,TGTGCCAGCAGTTACCGCTCGAACACCGGGGAGCTGTTTTTT
TRBV20-1,NA,TRBJ2-7,TRBD1,CSAVPGQGASSEQYF,TGCAGTGCTGTCCCGGGACAGGGGGCGTCTTCCGAGCAGTACTTC
TRBV6-2/TRBV6-3,NA,TRBJ2-3,TRBD2,CASSNSGTTDTQYF,TGTGCCAGCAGCAACAGCGGGACGACAGATACGCAGTATTTT
TRBV7-2,many,TRBJ2-3,TRBD2,CASSSLRLAGGRTDTQYF,TGTGCCAGCAGCTCCCTGCGACTAGCGGGAGGACGCACAGATACGCAGTATTTT
TRBV12-3/TRBV12-4,NA,TRBJ1-5,TRBD1,CASSYRGGQPQHF,TGTGCCAGCAGTTACAGGGGAGGTCAGCCCCAGCATTTT
TRBV28,few,TRBJ2-7,NA,CASNHEGLDSSYEQYF,TGTGCCAGCAACCATGAGGGACTTGACAGCTCCTACGAGCAGTACTTC
TRBV28,many,TRBJ1-5,TRBD1,CASGTGSQPQHF,TGTGCCAGCGGGACAGGCAGTCAGCCCCAGCATTTT